This T cell receptor beta chain was found in a study of blood T cell repertoires in COVID-19. The repertoire was sequenced with immunoSEQ multiplex PCR; TCRdb's copy has only in-frame clones and lacks some. The sample has 350,000 to 400,000 clones; approximately 90% are singletons. This clone has a handful of counts. Trimming took 1 base from V and 4 from J, leaving 8 bases between them. The CDR3 is 14 amino acids. The V gene's germline CDR1 is LGHNA and CDR2 YSLEER. The chain couples TRBV4-3 to TRBJ1-5; D may be TRBD1 (5 bases). The receptor was derived from a woman aged 18-29 years who had recovered from COVID-19. The specimen was PBMCs or T cells enriched from blood (not recorded which). DNA for the CDR3: TGCGCCAGCAGCCAAGCGACAGTTAATCAGCCCCAGCATTTT. Translated, it gives CASSQATVNQPQHF.